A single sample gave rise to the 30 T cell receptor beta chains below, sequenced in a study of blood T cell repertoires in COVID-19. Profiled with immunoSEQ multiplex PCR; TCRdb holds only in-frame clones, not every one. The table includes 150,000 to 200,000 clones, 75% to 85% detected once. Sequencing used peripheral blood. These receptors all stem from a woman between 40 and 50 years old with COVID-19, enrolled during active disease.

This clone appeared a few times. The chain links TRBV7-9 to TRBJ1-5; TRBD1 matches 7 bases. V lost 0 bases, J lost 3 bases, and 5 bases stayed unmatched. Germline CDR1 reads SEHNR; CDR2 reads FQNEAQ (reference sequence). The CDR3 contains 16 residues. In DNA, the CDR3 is TGTGCCAGCAGCTTAGCCGCAGGGGGTGACAATCAGCCCCAGCATTTT. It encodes CASSLAAGGDNQPQHF.

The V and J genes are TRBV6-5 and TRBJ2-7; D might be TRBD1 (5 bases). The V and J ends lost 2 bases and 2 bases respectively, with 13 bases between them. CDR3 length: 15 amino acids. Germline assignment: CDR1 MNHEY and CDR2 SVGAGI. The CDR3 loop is CASSYLAGSAYEQYF. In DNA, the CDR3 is TGTGCCAGCAGTTACCTGGCAGGGTCGGCCTACGAGCAGTACTTC.

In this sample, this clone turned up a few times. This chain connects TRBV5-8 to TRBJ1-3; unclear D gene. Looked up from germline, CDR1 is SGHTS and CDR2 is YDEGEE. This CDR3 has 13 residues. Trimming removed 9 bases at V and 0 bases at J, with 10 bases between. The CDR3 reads CATSLFSGNTIYF. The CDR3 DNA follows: TGTGCCACCAGTCTATTCTCTGGAAACACCATATATTTT.

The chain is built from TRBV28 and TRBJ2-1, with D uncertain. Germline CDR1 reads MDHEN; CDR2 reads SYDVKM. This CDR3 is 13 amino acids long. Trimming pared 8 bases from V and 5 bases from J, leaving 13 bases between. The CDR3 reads CASQSQMNNEQFF. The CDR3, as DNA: TGTGCCAGCCAGTCACAGATGAACAATGAGCAGTTCTTC.

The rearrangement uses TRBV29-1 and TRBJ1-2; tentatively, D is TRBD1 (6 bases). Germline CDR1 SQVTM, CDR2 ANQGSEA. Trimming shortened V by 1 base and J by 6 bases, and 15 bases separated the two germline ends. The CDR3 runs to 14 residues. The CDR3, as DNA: TGCAGCGTTGAAGGATCGGACAGATTTGATGGCTACACCTTC. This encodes CSVEGSDRFDGYTF.

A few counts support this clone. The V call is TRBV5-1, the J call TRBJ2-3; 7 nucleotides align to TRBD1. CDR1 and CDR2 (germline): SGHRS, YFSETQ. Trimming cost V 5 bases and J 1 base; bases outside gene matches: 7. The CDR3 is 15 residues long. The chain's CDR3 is CASRLTGDGTDTQYF. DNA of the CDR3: TGCGCCAGCAGACTCACAGGGGACGGCACAGATACGCAGTATTTT.

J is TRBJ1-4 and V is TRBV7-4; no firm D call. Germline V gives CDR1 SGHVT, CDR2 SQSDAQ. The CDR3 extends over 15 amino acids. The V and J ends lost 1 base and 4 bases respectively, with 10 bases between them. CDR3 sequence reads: CASSLGPGSNEKLFF. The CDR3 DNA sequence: TGTGCCAGCAGCTTAGGTCCGGGGAGTAATGAAAAACTGTTTTTT.

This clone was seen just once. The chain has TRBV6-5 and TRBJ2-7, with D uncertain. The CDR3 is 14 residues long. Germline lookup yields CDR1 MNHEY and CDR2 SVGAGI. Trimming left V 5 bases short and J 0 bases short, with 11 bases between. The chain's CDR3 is CASSPQYNSYEQYF. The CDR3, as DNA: TGTGCCAGCAGTCCACAATATAACTCCTACGAGCAGTACTTC.

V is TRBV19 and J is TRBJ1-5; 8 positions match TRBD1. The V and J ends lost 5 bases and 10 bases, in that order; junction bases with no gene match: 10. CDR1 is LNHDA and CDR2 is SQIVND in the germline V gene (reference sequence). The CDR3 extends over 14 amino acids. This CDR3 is CASSAGQGIAPQHF. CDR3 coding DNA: TGTGCCAGTAGTGCCGGACAGGGTATTGCTCCCCAGCATTTT.

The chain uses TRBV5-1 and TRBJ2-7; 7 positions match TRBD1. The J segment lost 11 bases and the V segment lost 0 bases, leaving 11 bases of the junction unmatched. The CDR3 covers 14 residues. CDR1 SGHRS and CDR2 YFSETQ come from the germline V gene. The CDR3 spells CASSLAWGLTGKYF. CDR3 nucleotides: TGCGCCAGCAGCTTGGCGTGGGGATTGACAGGGAAGTACTTC.

In nucleotides, the CDR3 is TGTGCCAGTAGTATAGATGATCCCGTTGGGGCAGGCCAGCAGTACTTC. Amino acids: CASSIDDPVGAGQQYF. The J gene is TRBJ2-7, the V gene TRBV19; maybe TRBD1 (5 bases). Trimming cost V 0 bases and J 8 bases, with 20 bases left between them. This CDR3 contains 16 residues. Germline CDR1 LNHDA, CDR2 SQIVND (reference sequence).

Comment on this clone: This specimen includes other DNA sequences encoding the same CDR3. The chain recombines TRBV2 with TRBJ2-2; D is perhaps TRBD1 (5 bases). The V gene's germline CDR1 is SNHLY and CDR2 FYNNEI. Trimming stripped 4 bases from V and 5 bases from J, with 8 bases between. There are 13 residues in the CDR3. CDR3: CASSVTGTGELFF. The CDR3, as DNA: TGTGCCAGCAGTGTAACAGGTACCGGGGAGCTGTTTTTT.

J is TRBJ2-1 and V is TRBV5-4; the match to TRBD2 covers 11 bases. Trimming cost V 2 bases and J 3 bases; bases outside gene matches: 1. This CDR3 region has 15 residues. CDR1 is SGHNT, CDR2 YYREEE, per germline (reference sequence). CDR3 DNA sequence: TGTGCCAGCAGCTTCGGGACTAGCGGCTACAATGAGCAGTTCTTC. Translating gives CASSFGTSGYNEQFF.

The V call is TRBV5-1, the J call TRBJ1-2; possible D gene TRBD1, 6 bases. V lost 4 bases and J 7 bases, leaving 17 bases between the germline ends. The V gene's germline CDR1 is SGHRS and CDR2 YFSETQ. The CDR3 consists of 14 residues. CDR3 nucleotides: TGCGCCAGCAGCGCCTACAGGGAGCTCGGTGGCTACACCTTC. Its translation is CASSAYRELGGYTF.

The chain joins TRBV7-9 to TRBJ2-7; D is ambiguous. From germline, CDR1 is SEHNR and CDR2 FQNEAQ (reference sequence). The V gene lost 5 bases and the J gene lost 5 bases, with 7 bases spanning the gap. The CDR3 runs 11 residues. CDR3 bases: TGTGCCAGCAGCCCTGGAGACGAGCAGTACTTC. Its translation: CASSPGDEQYF. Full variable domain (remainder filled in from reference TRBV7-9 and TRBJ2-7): DTGVSQNPRHKITKRGQNVTFRCDPISEHNRLYWYRQTLGQGPEFLTYFQNEAQLEKSRLLSDRFSAERPKGSFSTLEIQRTEQGDSAMYLCASSPGDEQYFGPGTRLTVT.

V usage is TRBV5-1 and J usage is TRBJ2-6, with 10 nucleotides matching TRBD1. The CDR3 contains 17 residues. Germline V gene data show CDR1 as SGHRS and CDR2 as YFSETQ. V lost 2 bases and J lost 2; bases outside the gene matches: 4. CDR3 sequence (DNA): TGCGCCAGCAGCTTCCGGACAGGGGGAACTGGGGCCAACGTCCTGACTTTC. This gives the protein CASSFRTGGTGANVLTF.

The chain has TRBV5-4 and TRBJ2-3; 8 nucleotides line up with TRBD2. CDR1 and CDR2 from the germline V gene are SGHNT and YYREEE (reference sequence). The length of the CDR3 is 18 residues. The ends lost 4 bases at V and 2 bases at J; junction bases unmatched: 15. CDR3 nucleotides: TGTGCCAGCAGCCCCTGGCGGGCGGGGGGTGTAGTCACAGATACGCAGTATTTT. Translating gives CASSPWRAGGVVTDTQYF.

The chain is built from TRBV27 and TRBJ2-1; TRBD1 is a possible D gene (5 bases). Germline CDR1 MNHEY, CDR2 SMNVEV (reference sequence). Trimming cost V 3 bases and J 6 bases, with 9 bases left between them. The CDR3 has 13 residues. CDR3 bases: TGTGCCAGCAGTTTCAGGGCAGGCAATGAGCAGTTCTTC. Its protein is CASSFRAGNEQFF.

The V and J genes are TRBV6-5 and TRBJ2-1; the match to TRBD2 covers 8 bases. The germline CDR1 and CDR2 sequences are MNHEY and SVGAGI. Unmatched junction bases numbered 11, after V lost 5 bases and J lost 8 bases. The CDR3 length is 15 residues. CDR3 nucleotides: TGTGCCAGCAGTCCCGTAAGCGGGAGTGTCTATGAGCAGTTCTTC. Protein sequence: CASSPVSGSVYEQFF.

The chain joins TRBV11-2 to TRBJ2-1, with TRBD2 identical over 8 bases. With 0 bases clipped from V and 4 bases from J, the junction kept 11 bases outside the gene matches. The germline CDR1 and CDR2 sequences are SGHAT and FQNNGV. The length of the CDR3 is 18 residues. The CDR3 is CASSLDIQLAAQYNEQFF. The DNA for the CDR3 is TGTGCCAGCAGCTTAGATATCCAACTAGCGGCCCAGTACAATGAGCAGTTCTTC. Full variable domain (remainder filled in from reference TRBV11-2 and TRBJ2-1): EAGVAQSPRYKIIEKRQSVAFWCNPISGHATLYWYQQILGQGPKLLIQFQNNGVVDDSQLPKDRFSAERLKGVDSTLKIQPAKLEDSAVYLCASSLDIQLAAQYNEQFFGPGTRLTVL.

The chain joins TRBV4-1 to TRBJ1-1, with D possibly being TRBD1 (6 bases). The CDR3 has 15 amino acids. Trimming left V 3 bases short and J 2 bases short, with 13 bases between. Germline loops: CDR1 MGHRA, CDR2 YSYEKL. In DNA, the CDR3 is TGCGCCAGCAGCCATACGGGACACCCTAACACTGAAGCTTTCTTT. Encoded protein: CASSHTGHPNTEAFF.

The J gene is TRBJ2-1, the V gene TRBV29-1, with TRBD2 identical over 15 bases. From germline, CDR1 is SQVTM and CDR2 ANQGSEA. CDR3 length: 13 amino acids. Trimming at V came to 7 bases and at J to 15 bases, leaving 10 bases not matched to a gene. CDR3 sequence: CSARTSGGEVRFF. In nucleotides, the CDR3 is TGCAGCGCTCGGACTAGCGGGGGGGAGGTGAGGTTCTTC.

CDR3 nucleotides: TGTGCCAGCAGTTACTCGAGGGGGAATAGCAATCAGCCCCAGCATTTT. Protein: CASSYSRGNSNQPQHF. The chain combines TRBV6-5 with TRBJ1-5; a possible D gene is TRBD1 (6 bases). V shed 0 bases and J shed 0 bases, with 9 bases lying between them. The CDR3 is made up of 16 amino acids. CDR1 and CDR2 from the germline V gene are MNHEY and SVGAGI.

CDR3 amino acids: CASTSYHEQFF. Written as DNA, the CDR3 is TGTGCCAGCACTTCTTATCATGAGCAGTTCTTC. The genes are TRBV27 and TRBJ2-1; D unresolved. Per the germline V gene, CDR1 is MNHEY and CDR2 is SMNVEV (reference sequence). The CDR3 is made up of 11 amino acids. With 7 bases removed from V and 8 bases from J, the gap between germline ends came to 9 bases.

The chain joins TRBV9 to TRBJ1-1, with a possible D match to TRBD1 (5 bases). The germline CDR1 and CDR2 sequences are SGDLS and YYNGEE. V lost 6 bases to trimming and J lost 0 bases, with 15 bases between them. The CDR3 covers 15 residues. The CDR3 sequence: CASTALGGVNTEAFF. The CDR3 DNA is TGTGCCAGCACCGCCCTGGGGGGGGTGAACACTGAAGCTTTCTTT.

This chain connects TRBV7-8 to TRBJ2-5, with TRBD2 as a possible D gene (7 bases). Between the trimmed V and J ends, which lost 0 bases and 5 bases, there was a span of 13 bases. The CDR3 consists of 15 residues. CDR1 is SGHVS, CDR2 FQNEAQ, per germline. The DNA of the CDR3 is TGTGCCAGCAGCTTAGCGGCAGGGAGGGGGGAGACCCAGTACTTC. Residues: CASSLAAGRGETQYF.

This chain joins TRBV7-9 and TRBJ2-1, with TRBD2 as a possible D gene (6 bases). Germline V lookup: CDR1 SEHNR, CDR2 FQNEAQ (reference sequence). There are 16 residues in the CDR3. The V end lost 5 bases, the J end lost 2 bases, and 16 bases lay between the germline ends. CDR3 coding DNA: TGTGCCAGCAGCCCCCGGTCGGGGACTCCCTACAATGAGCAGTTCTTC. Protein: CASSPRSGTPYNEQFF.

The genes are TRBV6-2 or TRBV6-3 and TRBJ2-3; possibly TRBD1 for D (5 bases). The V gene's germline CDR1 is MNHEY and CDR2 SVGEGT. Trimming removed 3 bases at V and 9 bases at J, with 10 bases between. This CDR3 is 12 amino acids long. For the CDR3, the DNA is TGTGCCAGCAGTTATAAGGGGTCAACGCAGTATTTT. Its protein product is CASSYKGSTQYF.

DNA of the CDR3: TGTGCCATCAGGGGTGGACAGGACGACACCGGGGAGCTGTTTTTT. The encoded protein is CAIRGGQDDTGELFF. This chain uses TRBV10-3 with TRBJ2-2; 7 bases are shared with TRBD1. With 6 bases clipped from V and 3 bases from J, the junction kept 7 bases outside the gene matches. This CDR3 comprises 15 residues. Per the germline V gene, CDR1 is ENHRY and CDR2 is SYGVKD.

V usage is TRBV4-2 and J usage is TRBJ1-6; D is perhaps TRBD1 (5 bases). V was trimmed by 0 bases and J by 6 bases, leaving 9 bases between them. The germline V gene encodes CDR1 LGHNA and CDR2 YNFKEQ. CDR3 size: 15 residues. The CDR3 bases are TGTGCCAGCAGCCAAGAAACCGGGGGTAATTCACCCCTCCACTTT. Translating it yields CASSQETGGNSPLHF.